The 16 T cell receptor beta chains listed next were all sequenced from one sample in a study of cytomegalovirus exposure and HLA in healthy donors. PCR employed 60 Vbeta and 13 Jbeta primers. Sequencing used immunoSEQ multiplex PCR; TCRdb keeps in-frame clones, though not all of them. The sample contains 200,000 to 250,000 clones, roughly 80% of which appear only once. The sequencing input was PBMCs. The receptors were sampled from a man aged 25-45 years in good health and CMV-seronegative.

This CDR3 is CASSAGTPPEQYF. In DNA form, the CDR3 reads TGCGCCAGCAGCGCCGGGACTCCCCCGGAGCAGTACTTC. The chain recombines TRBV5-1 with TRBJ2-7, with a possible D match to TRBD2 (6 bases). CDR3 length: 13 amino acids. V lost 4 bases, J lost 7 bases, and 15 bases lay in between. Germline V lookup: CDR1 SGHRS, CDR2 YFSETQ.

There are a few counts of this clone. The chain is built from TRBV6-5 and TRBJ1-6, with D perhaps TRBD1 (6 bases). The CDR3 consists of 15 residues. CDR1 is MNHEY and CDR2 is SVGAGI in the germline V gene. Trimming pared 7 bases from V and 8 bases from J, leaving 18 bases between. The CDR3 loop reads CASTLTGPSDSPLHF. CDR3 nucleotides: TGTGCCAGCACCCTGACAGGCCCCTCGGATTCACCCCTCCACTTT.

The chain employs TRBV19 and TRBJ2-3; 7 bases fit TRBD2. Germline lookup yields CDR1 LNHDA and CDR2 SQIVND (reference sequence). V was clipped by 5 bases and J by 1 base; unmatched bases: 12. The CDR3 has 17 residues. In DNA, the CDR3 is TGTGCCAGTAGTCCCCTTCGGATCGCGGGGGGCACAGATACGCAGTATTTT. The encoded protein is CASSPLRIAGGTDTQYF.

CDR3 protein: CASSQEPPPGDTGELFF. DNA for the CDR3: TGCGCCAGCAGCCAAGAACCCCCCCCCGGGGACACCGGGGAGCTGTTTTTT. This chain uses TRBV4-3 with TRBJ2-2, with a tentative D call TRBD2 (5 bases). The CDR3 length is 17 residues. The V end was cut by 0 bases, the J end by 3 bases, with 14 bases between. From germline, CDR1 is LGHNA and CDR2 YSLEER.

This clone has a handful of counts. This chain uses TRBV28 with TRBJ1-5; 8 nucleotides align to TRBD1. CDR3 length: 16 amino acids. CDR1 is MDHEN and CDR2 is SYDVKM in the germline V gene. The junction had 8 bases not matched to a gene; V was cut back by 5 bases and J by 2 bases. This chain's CDR3 is CASSPSRGQGNQPQHF. DNA of the CDR3: TGTGCCAGCAGTCCGAGCAGGGGGCAGGGCAATCAGCCCCAGCATTTT. The full variable domain, completed using reference TRBV28 and TRBJ1-5, is DVKVTQSSRYLVKRTGEKVFLECVQDMDHENMFWYRQDPGLGLRLIYFSYDVKMKEKGDIPEGYSVSREKKERFSLILESASTNQTSMYLCASSPSRGQGNQPQHFGDGTRLSIL.

The rearrangement joins TRBV9 to TRBJ1-1; D ambiguous. Trimming took off 0 bases at V and 8 bases at J, with 20 bases between the two ends. This CDR3 comprises 16 residues. Germline CDR1 reads SGDLS; CDR2 reads YYNGEE. This CDR3 is CASSVALVALNGEAFF. CDR3 DNA sequence: TGTGCCAGCAGCGTAGCCCTGGTCGCCTTAAACGGGGAAGCTTTCTTT.

CDR3 region: CASRGQQPTSYNEQFF. The CDR3 DNA reads as TGTGCCAGCAGGGGGCAACAGCCGACGTCCTACAATGAGCAGTTCTTC. The chain uses TRBV5-8 and TRBJ2-1; tentatively, D is TRBD1 (5 bases). Per the germline V gene, CDR1 is SGHTS and CDR2 is YDEGEE. With 5 bases removed from V and 1 base from J, the gap between germline ends came to 16 bases. The CDR3 extends over 16 amino acids.

This clone was detected once. The V and J genes are TRBV4-3 and TRBJ2-1; unclear D gene. Trimming stripped 1 base from V and 6 bases from J, with 19 bases between. Germline V lookup: CDR1 LGHNA, CDR2 YSLEER. CDR3 length equals 17 residues. In nucleotides, the CDR3 is TGCGCCAGCAGCCAAGGGAACTTCAGGCAGGTTGGCAATGAGCAGTTCTTC. Protein: CASSQGNFRQVGNEQFF.

This sequence joins TRBV6-1 and TRBJ2-7; 10 bases line up with TRBD1. Trimming at V came to 4 bases and at J to 5 bases, leaving 5 bases not matched to a gene. Germline V gives CDR1 MNHNS, CDR2 SASEGT. The CDR3 runs to 14 residues. Here the CDR3 reads CASSGGQGHHEQYF. The CDR3 nucleotides are TGTGCCAGCAGTGGGGGACAGGGGCACCACGAGCAGTACTTC.

The chain couples TRBV6-1 to TRBJ2-5; 10 nucleotides match TRBD1. CDR3 length: 14 residues. Germline values: CDR1 MNHNS, CDR2 SASEGT. After removal of 9 bases from V and 1 base from J, the junction contained 5 bases not matched to a gene. The CDR3 DNA is TGTGCCAGTCCCGGGACAGGGGTCCAAGAGACCCAGTACTTC. Translated: CASPGTGVQETQYF.

The gene calls are TRBV4-2 and TRBJ2-7, with TRBD2 matching 9 bases. Germline V gene sequence: CDR1 LGHNA, CDR2 YNFKEQ. The ends lost 1 base at V and 4 bases at J; junction bases unmatched: 8. The CDR3 is made up of 16 amino acids. The CDR3: CASSQVFKRGAYEQYF. Here the CDR3 DNA reads TGTGCCAGCAGCCAAGTATTTAAGCGGGGGGCTTACGAGCAGTACTTC.

This clone was seen only once. The chain links TRBV7-3 to TRBJ2-5, with D perhaps matching TRBD1 (6 bases). Germline V gene sequence: CDR1 SGHTA, CDR2 FQGTGA. V lost 5 bases to trimming and J lost 7 bases, with 14 bases between them. This CDR3 has 13 residues. Here the CDR3 reads CASSPSRGGTQYF. CDR3 bases: TGTGCCAGCAGCCCTAGCAGGGGCGGGACCCAGTACTTC.

The rearrangement joins TRBV11-3 to TRBJ1-1; D possibly corresponds to TRBD1 (6 bases). Germline lookup yields CDR1 SGHNT and CDR2 YENEEA. The CDR3 contains 15 residues. Deletions cut 2 bases from V and 1 base from J, with 11 bases between. CDR3 sequence reads: CASSLSSGQNTEAFF. In DNA form, the CDR3 reads TGTGCCAGCAGCTTAAGCTCGGGACAGAACACTGAAGCTTTCTTT.

V and J are TRBV7-9 and TRBJ1-4; D may be TRBD1 (5 bases). The CDR3 sequence is 15 residues long. CDR1 SEHNR and CDR2 FQNEAQ come from the germline V gene (reference sequence). Trimming shortened V by 2 bases and J by 5 bases, and 12 bases separated the two germline ends. The CDR3 spells CASSLNKGRNEKLFF. The CDR3 bases are TGTGCCAGCAGCTTAAATAAGGGGCGCAATGAAAAACTGTTTTTT.

This chain joins TRBV5-6 and TRBJ2-1; TRBD2 matches 9 bases. Losses at the gene ends were 0 bases for V and 4 bases for J; bases not matched to a gene: 5. The CDR3 loop spans 16 amino acids. Germline values: CDR1 SGHDT, CDR2 YYEEEE. CDR3 bases: TGTGCCAGCAGCTTGGGGCGGGGGGGCCTTTACAATGAGCAGTTCTTC. Amino acids: CASSLGRGGLYNEQFF.

V and J are TRBV7-2 and TRBJ2-7; D may be TRBD1 (6 bases). V lost 5 bases and J lost 0, with 14 bases in between. The CDR3 spans 15 residues. The germline gives CDR1 SGHTA, CDR2 FQGNSA. The CDR3 DNA reads as TGTGCCAGCAGCCCATTGACAGGTCGCTCCTACGAGCAGTACTTC. Residues: CASSPLTGRSYEQYF. Using reference TRBV7-2 and TRBJ2-7 for the parts outside the CDR3, the full variable domain is GAGVSQSPSNKVTEKGKDVELRCDPISGHTALYWYRQSLGQGLEFLIYFQGNSAPDKSGLPSDRFSAERTGGSVSTLTIQRTQQEDSAVYLCASSPLTGRSYEQYFGPGTRLTVT.